The rows below give T cell receptor beta chains drawn from one sample of a study of identical twins. TCRdb independently ran MiXCR on the 5' RACE reads; one entry per CDR3 protein. The table includes over 500,000 distinct CDR3 sequences, about 20% detected once. These data also featured in a second study, about T cells expressing NK-cell markers.

The sequencing sample was made of CD4+ T cells sorted from blood. These receptors originate from a woman between 18 and 29 years old in good health. The CDR3 runs from the conserved cysteine through the conserved F or W. The order of the fields is CDR3 protein, CDR3 DNA, D gene, V gene, J gene, clone size. D genes are given only for firm matches. Clone size is stated in some rows and not others, as once, few, many or a class when expanded.

CASREVASGRYEQYF	TGTGCCAGCCGCGAGGTGGCTAGCGGGAGGTACGAGCAGTACTTC	TRBD2	TRBV6-1	TRBJ2-7	.
CASSPRVRTDTQYF	TGTGCCAGCAGCCCCCGGGTCCGCACAGATACGCAGTATTTT	.	TRBV5-6	TRBJ2-3	.
CASGRQPGTDTQYF	TGTGCCAGCGGCCGACAGCCGGGCACAGATACGCAGTATTTT	.	TRBV5-4	TRBJ2-3	.
CASSYSTSWRTEAFF	TGTGCCAGCAGTTACTCAACTTCATGGCGCACTGAAGCTTTCTTT	.	TRBV6-5	TRBJ1-1	many
CASSSLGPSEAFF	TGCGCCAGCAGCTCCCTCGGGCCTTCAGAAGCTTTCTTT	.	TRBV5-1	TRBJ1-1	.
CASSVTRGEQYF	TGTGCCAGCAGCGTCACCAGGGGCGAGCAGTACTTC	.	TRBV9	TRBJ2-7	few
CSLGGVRTSTDTQYF	TGCAGCTTGGGGGGTGTCCGTACTAGCACAGATACGCAGTATTTT	.	TRBV20-1	TRBJ2-3	few
CASSRMGLAGEETQYF	TGTGCCAGCAGCCGGATGGGACTAGCGGGGGAAGAGACCCAGTACTTC	TRBD2	TRBV7-2	TRBJ2-5	few
CSATPGSGANVLTF	TGCAGTGCTACCCCCGGCTCTGGGGCCAACGTCCTGACTTTC	.	TRBV20-1	TRBJ2-6	few
CASSPPDWYTDTQYF	TGTGCCAGCAGTCCCCCGGACTGGTACACAGATACGCAGTATTTT	.	TRBV12-3/TRBV12-4	TRBJ2-3	medium-sized
CATGGWDEQYF	TGTGCCACCGGGGGATGGGACGAGCAGTACTTC	.	TRBV6-5	TRBJ2-7	many
CASSFIRDRVAAFF	TGTGCCAGCAGTTTCATTAGGGACAGGGTAGCGGCTTTCTTT	TRBD1	TRBV12-3/TRBV12-4	TRBJ1-1	few
CASSFVGVTDTQYF	TGTGCCAGCAGTTTTGTGGGGGTCACAGATACGCAGTATTTT	.	TRBV27	TRBJ2-3	few
CASSTSGRSSYEQYF	TGTGCCAGCAGTACTAGCGGGAGAAGCTCCTACGAGCAGTACTTC	TRBD2	TRBV12-3/TRBV12-4	TRBJ2-7	few
CASSWLRVGTEAFF	TGTGCCAGCAGTTGGCTGCGGGTCGGCACTGAAGCTTTCTTT	.	TRBV12-3/TRBV12-4	TRBJ1-1	.
CASSYYRVGTEAFF	TGTGCCAGCAGTTACTATCGGGTAGGGACTGAAGCTTTCTTT	.	TRBV6-5	TRBJ1-1	.
CASSLDASYEQYF	TGCGCCAGCAGCTTGGACGCCTCCTACGAGCAGTACTTC	.	TRBV5-1	TRBJ2-7	many
CASRAAGHHEQYF	TGTGCCAGCAGGGCCGCAGGACATCACGAGCAGTACTTC	.	TRBV12-3/TRBV12-4	TRBJ2-7	few
CASSSLVGYNEQFF	TGTGCCAGCAGTTCCCTAGTGGGGTACAATGAGCAGTTCTTC	.	TRBV27	TRBJ2-1	few
CASSWYRDRSTGELFF	TGTGCCAGCAGCTGGTACCGGGACAGGAGCACCGGGGAGCTGTTTTTT	TRBD1	TRBV5-6	TRBJ2-2	few
CASSPKRSYNEQFF	TGTGCCAGCAGCCCGAAGCGCTCCTACAATGAGCAGTTCTTC	.	TRBV12-3/TRBV12-4	TRBJ2-1	many
CASSIRRLTYNEQFF	TGTGCCAGTAGTATACGGCGACTAACCTACAATGAGCAGTTCTTC	.	TRBV19	TRBJ2-1	.
CSARWRGRTEAFF	TGCAGCGCTCGGTGGCGGGGGAGGACTGAAGCTTTCTTT	.	TRBV29-1	TRBJ1-1	.
CAISASDEQFF	TGTGCCATCAGTGCCAGCGATGAGCAGTTCTTC	.	TRBV10-3	TRBJ2-1	many
CSAATSGANEQFF	TGCAGTGCCGCGACTAGCGGGGCCAATGAGCAGTTCTTC	TRBD2	TRBV20-1	TRBJ2-1	few
CSARPGLAGADTQYF	TGCAGCGCCCGCCCGGGACTAGCGGGTGCAGATACGCAGTATTTT	TRBD2	TRBV29-1	TRBJ2-3	many
CASSSDRFYEQYF	TGTGCCAGCAGCTCCGACAGATTCTACGAGCAGTACTTC	.	TRBV6-1	TRBJ2-7	.
CAWSGGGWATEAFF	TGTGCCTGGAGTGGAGGCGGGTGGGCCACTGAAGCTTTCTTT	.	TRBV30	TRBJ1-1	many
CSAIRTTRDEQFF	TGCAGTGCCATCCGGACTACCAGGGATGAGCAGTTCTTC	.	TRBV20-1	TRBJ2-1	.
CSASSGLALDTQYF	TGCAGTGCTAGTAGTGGTCTAGCGTTAGATACGCAGTATTTT	.	TRBV20-1	TRBJ2-3	.
CASSLELPSGANVLTF	TGCGCCAGCAGCTTGGAACTGCCCTCTGGGGCCAACGTCCTGACTTTC	.	TRBV5-1	TRBJ2-6	.
CASSRAPLAGELFF	TGTGCCAGCAGCCGTGCCCCTTTAGCCGGGGAGCTGTTTTTT	.	TRBV12-3/TRBV12-4	TRBJ2-2	few
CSAKQSYEQYF	TGCAGCGCTAAACAATCCTACGAGCAGTACTTC	.	TRBV29-1	TRBJ2-7	.
CASSFLSRGQNIQYF	TGTGCCAGCAGCTTCCTTAGCAGGGGGCAAAACATTCAGTACTTC	TRBD1	TRBV7-2	TRBJ2-4	few
CASSFDRGQETQYF	TGTGCCAGCAGCTTCGACAGGGGGCAGGAGACCCAGTACTTC	TRBD1	TRBV5-6	TRBJ2-5	few